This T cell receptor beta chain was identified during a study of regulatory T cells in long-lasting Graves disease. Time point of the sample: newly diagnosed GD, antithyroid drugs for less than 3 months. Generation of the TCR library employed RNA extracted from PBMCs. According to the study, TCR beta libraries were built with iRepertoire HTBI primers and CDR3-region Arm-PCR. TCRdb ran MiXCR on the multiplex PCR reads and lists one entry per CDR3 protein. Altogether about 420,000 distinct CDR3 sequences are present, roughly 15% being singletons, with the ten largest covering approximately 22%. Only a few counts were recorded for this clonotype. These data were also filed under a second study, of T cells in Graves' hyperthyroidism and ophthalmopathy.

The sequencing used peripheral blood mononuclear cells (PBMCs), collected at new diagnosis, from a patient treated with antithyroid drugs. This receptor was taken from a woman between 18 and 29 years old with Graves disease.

CDR3 in amino acids: CASSETSGLFNEQFF. The CDR3 DNA reads as TGCGCCAGCAGTGAGACCTCTGGACTCTTCAATGAGCAGTTCTTC. The chain has TRBV10-1 and TRBJ2-1, with TRBD2 as a possible D gene (5 bases). This CDR3 contains 15 residues. CDR1 and CDR2 from the germline V gene are WNHNN and SYGVQD (reference sequence). Trimming took off 2 bases at V and 6 bases at J, with 14 bases between the two ends.